The clone carrying this T cell receptor (beta chain) has just a few counts. The germline gives CDR1 SQVTM, CDR2 ANQGSEA. The CDR3 is 15 residues long. V was cut by 1 base and J by 7 bases, with 19 bases left in between. These data are taken from a study of blood T cells in healthy people across ages. Sample-barcoded 5' priming and a J-beta primer mix drove a second PCR of roughly 7 to 11 cycles. A template-switch adaptor containing 12 random nucleotides labeled each cDNA molecule. MiXCR, run by TCRdb on the 5' RACE reads, gives a single entry per CDR3 protein. The data contain some 880,000 distinct CDR3 sequences, around 36% of them singletons.

The rearrangement uses TRBV29-1 and TRBJ1-1; D is ambiguous. This TCR was sampled from a man between 18 and 35 years old in good health. Material: blood. In nucleotides, the CDR3 is TGCAGCGTTGAAGTATCTCTTAGGGAGGCTGATGAAGCTTTCTTT. This translates into CSVEVSLREADEAFF. The full variable domain, its missing parts supplied by reference TRBV29-1 and TRBJ1-1, is SAVISQKPSRDICQRGTSLTIQCQVDSQVTMMFWYRQQPGQSLTLIATANQGSEATYESGFVIDKFPISRPNLTFSTLTVSNMSPEDSSIYLCSVEVSLREADEAFFGQGTRLTVV.